This TCR beta chain stems from a study of T-cell memory formation after mild COVID-19. TCRdb re-derived calls from the 5' RACE reads in MiXCR, one entry per CDR3 protein. The repertoire has approximately 190,000 distinct CDR3 sequences, about 17% of them found once; the top ten carry roughly 2.4%. Germline V lookup: CDR1 SGHRS, CDR2 YFSETQ. V was cut by 0 bases and J by 3 bases, with 15 bases left in between. This CDR3 spans 17 amino acids. V gene TRBV5-1 combines with J gene TRBJ2-2; D perhaps matches TRBD2 (5 bases). The specimen was PBMCs or a T cell subset sorted from them (not recorded which). This clonotype was sampled from an adult woman who had mild COVID-19 (a few samples of this study predate the infection). Cell type and time point are not known. This CDR3 is CASSLGFGVTHTGELFF. The CDR3 DNA reads as TGCGCCAGCAGCTTGGGTTTCGGGGTGACCCACACCGGGGAGCTGTTTTTT.